The clone carrying this TCR beta chain was observed a few times. The data belong to a study of blood T cells in healthy people across ages. The CDR3 extends over 12 amino acids. The V and J ends lost 4 bases and 4 bases respectively, with 10 bases between them. Germline loops: CDR1 DFQATT, CDR2 SNEGSKA (reference sequence). For the second PCR, which ran for about 7 to 11 cycles, a sample-barcoded 5' primer and a J-beta primer mix were used. MiXCR, applied by TCRdb to the 5' RACE reads, yields one record per CDR3 protein. In the table there are 500,000 to 550,000 distinct CDR3 sequences, around 24% of which are singletons. These data also formed part of another study, on T cells of mothers and their children.

The source of this sequence is a boy aged 5-17 years in good health. Material for sequencing was blood. The chain uses TRBV20-1 and TRBJ2-5, with D possibly called TRBD1 or TRBD2 (5 bases each). The CDR3 nucleotides read TGCAGTGCTAAACGGGGCGGAGAGACCCAGTACTTC. Its translation is CSAKRGGETQYF.